The rows below give T cell receptor beta chains drawn from one sample of a study of blood T cell repertoires in COVID-19. Method: immunoSEQ multiplex PCR; TCRdb's copy keeps in-frame clones and lacks some. The sample holds fewer than 150,000 clones, around 79% seen once. Sequencing was done on a sample of peripheral blood. These receptor sequences come from a man in his 70s with acute or convalescent COVID-19. CDR3s include the opening cysteine and the closing phenylalanine or tryptophan. D genes are given only for firm matches. Some rows have no size entry. The others give once, few or many, or a class for an expanded clone.

d_call,clone_size,v_call,j_call,cdr3_aa,cdr3_nt
-,few,TRBV5-1,TRBJ2-5,CASSFPGAEETQYF,TGCGCCAGCAGCTTTCCGGGAGCCGAAGAGACCCAGTACTTC
-,once,TRBV6-5,TRBJ1-2,CASSNTYSIYGYTF,TGTGCCAGCAGCAACACCTACAGCATCTATGGCTACACCTTC
TRBD1,few,TRBV11-2,TRBJ1-6,CASSAAGGRNSPLHF,TGTGCCAGCAGCGCCGCAGGGGGCCGCAATTCACCCCTCCACTTT
TRBD1,-,TRBV9,TRBJ1-2,CASSVGPGGEGYTF,TGTGCCAGCAGCGTAGGGCCAGGGGGAGAGGGCTACACCTTC
-,few,TRBV5-1,TRBJ2-3,CASSPTGPSTDTQYF,TGCGCCAGCAGCCCGACAGGTCCTTCCACAGATACGCAGTATTTT
-,-,TRBV19,TRBJ2-5,CASSIDRSGGLETQYF,TGTGCCAGTAGTATAGATCGGTCAGGGGGGTTAGAGACCCAGTACTTC
TRBD1,-,TRBV7-2,TRBJ1-2,CASSLGQGVHYGYTF,TGTGCCAGCAGCTTAGGACAGGGGGTTCACTATGGCTACACCTTC
TRBD2,-,TRBV9,TRBJ2-2,CASSVELAGDFGELFF,TGTGCCAGCAGCGTAGAACTAGCGGGGGATTTTGGGGAGCTGTTTTTT
-,-,TRBV7-3,TRBJ1-1,CASSSHLGGSEAFF,TGTGCCAGCAGCTCCCACCTGGGGGGGTCGGAAGCTTTCTTT
-,-,TRBV7-9,TRBJ1-4,CASSLAEGRLFF,TGTGCCAGCAGCTTAGCGGAGGGGAGACTGTTTTTT
TRBD2,-,TRBV18,TRBJ2-1,CASSERGLDNEQFF,TGTGCCAGCTCAGAGCGGGGCCTCGACAATGAGCAGTTCTTC
-,-,TRBV4-1,TRBJ1-3,CASSRPGRDFSGNTIYF,TGCGCCAGCAGCCGCCCTGGACGGGACTTCTCTGGAAACACCATATATTTT